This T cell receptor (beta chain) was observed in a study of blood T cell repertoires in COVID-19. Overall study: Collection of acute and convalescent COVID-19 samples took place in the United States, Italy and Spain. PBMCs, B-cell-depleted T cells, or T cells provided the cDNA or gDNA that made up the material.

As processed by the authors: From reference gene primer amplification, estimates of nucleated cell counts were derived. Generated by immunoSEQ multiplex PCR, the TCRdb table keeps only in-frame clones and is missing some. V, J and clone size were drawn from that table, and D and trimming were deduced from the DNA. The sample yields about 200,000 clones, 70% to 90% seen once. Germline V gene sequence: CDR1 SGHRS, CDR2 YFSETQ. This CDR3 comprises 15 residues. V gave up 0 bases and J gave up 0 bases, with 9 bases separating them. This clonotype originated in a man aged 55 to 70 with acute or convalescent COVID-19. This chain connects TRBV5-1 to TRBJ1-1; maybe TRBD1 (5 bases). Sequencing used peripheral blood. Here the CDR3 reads CASSLGGSMNTEAFF. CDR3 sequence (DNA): TGCGCCAGCAGCTTGGGGGGCAGCATGAACACTGAAGCTTTCTTT.